Listed here are 8 T cell receptor beta chains from one sample, sequenced in a study of shared clonotypes between healthy human individuals. The protocol was immunoSEQ multiplex PCR, while the TCRdb copy is restricted to in-frame clones and leaves out a portion. Among some 2.1 million clones listed, roughly 93% were seen once. Naive CD8 isolation took CD45RO-negative cells positively selected for CCR7 and excluded terminally differentiated effector memory CD45RA+ cells. Sequencing was done on a sample of naive CD8+ T cells from PBMCs. Receptor source: a man aged 18 to 30 in good health. Some clones in this sample may be carry-over from other donors' samples.

This clone is a singleton in its sample. Other DNA sequences in the same sample also yield this CDR3. The chain recombines TRBV27 with TRBJ1-1, with no clear D. The CDR3 contains 14 residues. Germline-derived CDR1 and CDR2 are MNHEY and SMNVEV (reference sequence). Between the trimmed V and J ends, which lost 2 bases and 0 bases, there was a span of 7 bases. The CDR3 is CASSLRGMNTEAFF. Here the CDR3 DNA reads TGTGCCAGCAGTTTAAGAGGCATGAACACTGAAGCTTTCTTT.

This chain joins TRBV13 and TRBJ1-1, with 8 bases lining up with TRBD1. The CDR3 covers 15 residues. Germline assignment: CDR1 PRHDT and CDR2 FYEKMQ (reference sequence). The J segment lost 5 bases and the V segment lost 5 bases, leaving 10 bases of the junction unmatched. CDR3 coding DNA: TGTGCCAGCAGCGGATCGACAGGGGAGGAGACTGAAGCTTTCTTT. Amino acid sequence: CASSGSTGEETEAFF.

The count of this clone is one. The chain links TRBV4-1 to TRBJ2-7; possibly TRBD1 or TRBD2 for D (5 bases each). V was pared by 4 bases and J by 3 bases, with 13 bases between. Germline CDR1 MGHRA, CDR2 YSYEKL. CDR3 length: 14 amino acids. The CDR3 sequence is CASSPRGRLYEQYF. CDR3 DNA: TGCGCCAGCAGCCCCCGGGGACGACTCTACGAGCAGTACTTC.

The V and J genes are TRBV6-5 and TRBJ2-3; D gene unclear. Germline CDR1 MNHEY, CDR2 SVGAGI. Between the trimmed V and J ends, which lost 0 bases and 0 bases, there was a span of 7 bases. This CDR3 is built from 15 residues. DNA of the CDR3: TGTGCCAGCAGTTACTCTAGCTCTAGCACAGATACGCAGTATTTT. Its protein is CASSYSSSSTDTQYF.

This chain links TRBV9 with TRBJ2-1; TRBD1 aligns across 8 bases. V was pared by 4 bases and J by 2 bases, with 5 bases of the junction left unmatched. This CDR3 is built from 15 residues. Germline CDR1 is SGDLS and CDR2 is YYNGEE. DNA of the CDR3: TGTGCCAGCAGCCCCCGGGACAGGCCCTACAATGAGCAGTTCTTC. This translates into CASSPRDRPYNEQFF.

Points on this clone: Different DNA sequences within this sample yield the same CDR3. This chain uses TRBV7-9 with TRBJ2-7, with D possibly being TRBD2 (5 bases). Germline loops: CDR1 SEHNR, CDR2 FQNEAQ (reference sequence). Between the trimmed V and J ends, which lost 3 bases and 0 bases, there was a span of 6 bases. The CDR3 contains 13 residues. The CDR3 DNA reads as TGTGCCAGCAGCTTCCGGGACTCCTACGAGCAGTACTTC. This codes for CASSFRDSYEQYF.

This chain connects TRBV13 to TRBJ2-7, with D maybe TRBD2 (6 bases). This CDR3 is built from 15 residues. Per germline, CDR1 PRHDT and CDR2 FYEKMQ (reference sequence). Between the trimmed V and J ends, which lost 0 bases and 2 bases, there was a span of 11 bases. CDR3: CASSLGAGETYEQYF. The CDR3 nucleotides are TGTGCCAGCAGCTTAGGAGCGGGTGAAACCTACGAGCAGTACTTC.

J is TRBJ2-1 and V is TRBV7-9; D call uncertain. Germline loops: CDR1 SEHNR, CDR2 FQNEAQ (reference sequence). This CDR3 comprises 14 residues. Between the trimmed V and J ends, which lost 5 bases and 5 bases, there was a span of 13 bases. The CDR3 protein is CASSARPRHNEQFF. The CDR3 DNA is TGTGCCAGCAGCGCCCGGCCAAGACACAATGAGCAGTTCTTC.